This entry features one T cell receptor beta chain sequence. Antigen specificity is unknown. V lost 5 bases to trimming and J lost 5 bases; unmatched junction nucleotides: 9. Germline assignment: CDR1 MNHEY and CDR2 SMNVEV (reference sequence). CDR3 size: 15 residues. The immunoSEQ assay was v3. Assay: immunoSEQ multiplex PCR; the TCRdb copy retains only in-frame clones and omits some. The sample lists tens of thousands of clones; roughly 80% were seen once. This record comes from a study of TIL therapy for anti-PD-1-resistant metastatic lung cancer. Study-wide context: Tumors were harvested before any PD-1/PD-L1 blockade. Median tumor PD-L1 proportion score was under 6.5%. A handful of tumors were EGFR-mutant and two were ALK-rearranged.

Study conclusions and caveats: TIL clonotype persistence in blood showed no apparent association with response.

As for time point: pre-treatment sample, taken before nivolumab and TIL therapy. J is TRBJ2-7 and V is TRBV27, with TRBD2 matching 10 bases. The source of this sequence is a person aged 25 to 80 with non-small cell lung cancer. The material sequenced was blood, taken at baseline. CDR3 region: CASSAGLAVIDEQYF. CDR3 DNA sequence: TGTGCCAGCAGTGCAGGACTAGCGGTAATAGACGAGCAGTACTTC.